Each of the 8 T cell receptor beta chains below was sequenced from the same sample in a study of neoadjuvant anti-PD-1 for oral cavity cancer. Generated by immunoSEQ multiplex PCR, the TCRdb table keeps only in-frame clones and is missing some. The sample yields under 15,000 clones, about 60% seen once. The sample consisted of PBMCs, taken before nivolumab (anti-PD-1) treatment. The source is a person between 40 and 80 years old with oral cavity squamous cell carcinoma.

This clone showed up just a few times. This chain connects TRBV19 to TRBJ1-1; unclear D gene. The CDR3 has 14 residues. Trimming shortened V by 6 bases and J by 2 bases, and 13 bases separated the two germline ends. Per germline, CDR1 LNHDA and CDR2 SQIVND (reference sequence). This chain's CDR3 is CASRRKDVNTEAFF. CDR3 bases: TGTGCCAGTAGACGGAAAGACGTTAACACTGAAGCTTTCTTT.

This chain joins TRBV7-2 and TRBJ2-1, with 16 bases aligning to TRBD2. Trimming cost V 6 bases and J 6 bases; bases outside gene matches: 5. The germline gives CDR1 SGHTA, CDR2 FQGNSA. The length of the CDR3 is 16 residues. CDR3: CASRLGLAGGRNEQFF. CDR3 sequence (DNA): TGTGCCAGCAGATTGGGACTAGCGGGGGGGCGCAATGAGCAGTTCTTC.

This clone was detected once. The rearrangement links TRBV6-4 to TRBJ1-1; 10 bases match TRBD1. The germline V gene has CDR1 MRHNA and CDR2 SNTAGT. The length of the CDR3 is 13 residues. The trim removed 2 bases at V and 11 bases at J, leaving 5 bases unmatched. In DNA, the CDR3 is TGTGCCAGCAGTGACACCAGGACAGGGGGGGCTTTCTTT. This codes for CASSDTRTGGAFF.

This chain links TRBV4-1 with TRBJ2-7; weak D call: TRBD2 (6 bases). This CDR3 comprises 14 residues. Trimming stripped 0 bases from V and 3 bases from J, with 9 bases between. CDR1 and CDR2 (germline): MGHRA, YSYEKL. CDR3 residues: CASSQEGGYYEQYF. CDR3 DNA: TGCGCCAGCAGCCAAGAGGGGGGATACTACGAGCAGTACTTC.

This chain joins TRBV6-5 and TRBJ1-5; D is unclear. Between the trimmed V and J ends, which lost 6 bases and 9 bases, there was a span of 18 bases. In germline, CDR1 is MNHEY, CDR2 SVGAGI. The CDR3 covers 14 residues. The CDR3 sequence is CASRRHQEGRPQHF. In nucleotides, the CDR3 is TGTGCCAGCAGGAGGCACCAAGAGGGTAGGCCCCAGCATTTT.

The CDR3 region is CASSSVPRVRNTEAFF. DNA of the CDR3: TGCGCCAGCAGCAGCGTCCCACGGGTGAGGAACACTGAAGCTTTCTTT. The chain links TRBV5-1 to TRBJ1-1; D uncertain. Germline V gene data show CDR1 as SGHRS and CDR2 as YFSETQ. V was cut by 4 bases and J by 1 base, with 17 bases left in between. The length of the CDR3 is 16 residues.

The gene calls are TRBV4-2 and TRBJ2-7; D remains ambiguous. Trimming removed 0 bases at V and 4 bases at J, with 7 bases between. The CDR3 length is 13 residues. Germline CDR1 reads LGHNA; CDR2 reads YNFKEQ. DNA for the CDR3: TGTGCCAGCAGCCAAGATCGGGCATACGAGCAGTACTTC. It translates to CASSQDRAYEQYF.

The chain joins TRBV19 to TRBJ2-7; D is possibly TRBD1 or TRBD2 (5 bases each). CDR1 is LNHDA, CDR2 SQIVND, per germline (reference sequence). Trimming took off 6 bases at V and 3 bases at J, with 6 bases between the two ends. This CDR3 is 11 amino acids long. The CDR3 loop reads CASRGVYEQYF. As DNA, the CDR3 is TGTGCCAGTAGGGGGGTCTACGAGCAGTACTTC.